This TCR beta chain was identified during a study of T-cell memory formation after mild COVID-19. TCRdb used MiXCR to reprocess the 5' RACE reads, holding one entry per CDR3 protein. The sample lists about 200,000 distinct CDR3 sequences; around 16% were seen once. The V gene's germline CDR1 is SGHRS and CDR2 YFSETQ. The CDR3 length is 14 residues. V was clipped by 1 base and J by 2 bases, with 9 bases between them. The sequence was obtained from an adult woman who had mild COVID-19 (a few samples of this study predate the infection). Cell type and time point are not known. The sequencing input was PBMCs or a T cell subset sorted from them (not recorded which). V and J are TRBV5-1 and TRBJ2-5; D ambiguous. The CDR3, as DNA: TGCGCCAGCAGCTTGCTTTCTGAACAAGAGACCCAGTACTTC. Protein: CASSLLSEQETQYF.